This section outlines one T cell receptor beta chain sequence together with its context. The antigen it binds to is not known. No base-level quality is on record; no much larger clone is a single base apart. In total, fewer than 750 healthy bone marrow donors made up the cohort. At the time of sampling, every cohort member was nominally healthy, though immune exposures that went unrecorded were likely present. The donor tested CMV seronegative and was one of the 352 seronegative cohort members. A peripheral blood sample was provided by each donor, and peripheral blood mononuclear cells were used for TCR beta sequencing. The Qiagen DNeasy Blood Extraction Kit was used to extract genomic DNA from the blood cell samples. The sample originates from a study of cytomegalovirus exposure and HLA in healthy donors (dated by TCRdb to about 2017). For context, the study as a whole: According to an earlier analysis of several hundred of the donors, 150 million to 200 million T cells yielded 117 million unique TCR beta sequences and more than 250 Gb of sequence data. In addition to the first cohort of hundreds of subjects, a separate validation cohort of 120 different subjects was used. In an earlier analysis of 587 of the donors, high-throughput TCR beta sequencing was used to judge whether each TCR beta V gene segment behaved as functional or pseudogenic. Among around 400 genotyped donors of the cohort, an average of roughly 230,000 unique TCR beta nucleotide sequences was sequenced per donor, of which roughly 17% were non-productive. In a later analysis, previously published TCR beta repertoires from 666 donors were re-analyzed and high-resolution HLA genotyping was added so that TCR occurrence patterns could be studied. The number of typed donors differed by locus: about 620-640 for A, B, C, DRB1 and DQB1; 500 to 550 for DQA1; over 600 for DPA1; and around 450 for DPB1. The study combined high-throughput TCR immunosequencing, statistical association of individual TCRs with disease status, and machine learning to predict cytomegalovirus infection status. The later analysis used no new phenotypic data to find candidate immune exposures, relying instead on TCR beta sequences and their occurrence across donors. The genetic ancestry cluster associated with self-reported Caucasian donors included roughly four fifths of the 300 to 400 genotyped donors. Several DR-DQ haplotypes were treated as single units for association and clustering because of strong linkage in the cohort. HLA typing covered class I and class II loci at four-digit resolution. The study aimed to test whether signatures of past pathogen exposure could be identified by cataloging public T cell receptors. Around 300 gigabases of sequencing data and roughly 90 million unique TCR sequences were included in an early release covering roughly 600 HLA-typed donors. Donor age, sex, ethnicity and CMV serostatus were collected together with the repertoire data. The study used immunosequencing to profile the T cell repertoires of approximately 630 subjects and linked those repertoires to cytomegalovirus serostatus. A later genetic analysis used genome-wide SNP genotypes for about 65% of the 666 donors, treating that subset as a discovery cohort. All discovery cohort repertoires had been generated on a single sequencing platform. Findings and caveats that apply to the study as a whole: Correlated functional status among segregating V segments might be attributable to linkage disequilibrium, but an unknown experimental factor could not be ruled out. The classifier was reported to diagnose cytomegalovirus status with high specificity and sensitivity in both the original cohort and the validation cohort. This cohort had only TCR beta chains sequenced, and the lack of alpha or paired-chain data limited which features could be detected. In vitro tests confirmed that a few of the cytomegalovirus-associated TCR beta chains recognize cytomegalovirus antigens. Most TCR sequences were seen in very few donors, while some public TCRs were found in many individuals. Roughly uniform sequencing depth across donors was assumed in presence/absence analyses, although this assumption may not hold. The study listed 164 TCR beta chains as associated with cytomegalovirus. In an earlier analysis of 587 of the donors, most TCR beta V segments appeared in productive rearrangements about 90% or about 30% of the time, broadly matching IMGT annotations. A later genetic analysis reported fewer N-insertions in productive TCRs among donors in an Asian-associated ancestry cluster than the roughly 690-donor mean. An association between a missense DCLRE1C variant and V-gene and J-gene trimming of TCR beta chains was found in a later genetic analysis and replicated in an independent cohort. According to a later analysis, TCR association rates differed among HLA loci, with DRB1 alleles showing the most associated TCRs and HLA-C alleles showing the fewest. The earlier analysis of approximately 590 of the donors excluded approximately 17 rarely observed V segments, including chromosome 9 orphons, because counts were too low. Because HLA typing was missing for some donors at each locus, association tests included only the typed subset. A cluster of highly shared sequence variants was judged likely to represent a technical artifact of the sequencing pipeline. In a later analysis, several top co-occurrence clusters were reported to appear linked to parvovirus B19, influenza, CMV and Epstein-Barr virus. A further reported finding was that TCR beta sequences accurately predicted the HLA-A and HLA-B alleles for most subjects in the first cohort. According to a later analysis, most CMV-associated TCR beta chains appeared to be HLA-restricted, and the HLA associations seemed to be driven largely by CMV exposure. A later analysis found that HLA-associated TCR beta chains were more clonally expanded and had lower generation probabilities than equally common non-associated chains. In a later analysis, around 15,000 TCR beta sequences were associated with specific HLA alleles at a false discovery rate of 0.05. Assigning TCR associations to individual alleles was difficult when HLA alleles, especially DR and DQ, strongly co-occurred. CMV serostatus was the only immune exposure information available for the cohort. The authors suggested that the approach could potentially be extended to other disease states and immunological phenotypes.

The library was produced with the immunoSEQ multiplex PCR assay. For the multiplex PCR, a mixture combining 60 forward primers for TCR Vbeta segments and 13 reverse primers for TCR Jbeta segments was used. The CDR3 region of rearranged TCR beta genes was amplified from genomic DNA by a multiplex PCR assay. Amplified TCR beta libraries were sequenced as 87-base-pair reads on the Illumina HiSeq System. The published analysis was carried out like this. In a later analysis, around 80 million unique TCR beta chains were counted across the 650 to 750 repertoires, and roughly 11 million of these chains were shared by at least two donors. Raw reads were error-corrected and collapsed into unique sequences by a nearest-neighbor algorithm in which closely related sequences were merged to remove PCR and sequencing errors. CDR3 sequences were aligned to IMGT reference sequences to assign V, D and J gene segments. For a sequence to be retained, at least a six-nucleotide match to both a V gene segment and a J gene segment was required. A rearrangement was called productive if the CDR3 had no stop codons and remained in frame with V and J, and every other rearrangement was called non-productive. Following IMGT convention, CDR3 was defined as the stretch from the second conserved V-encoded cysteine to the conserved J-encoded phenylalanine. The earlier analysis of fewer than 750 of the donors excluded sequences that lacked an unambiguous match to a single V gene segment. An earlier analysis of 450 to 650 of the donors called V segments functional above 56.7% productive rearrangements and segregating when the between-donor standard deviation exceeded 5%. A statistical classification framework was built to diagnose cytomegalovirus status from the catalog of TCR beta chain sequences. In a later analysis, V and J genes were assigned by comparing TCR nucleotide sequences against IMGT/GENE-DB human TR gene sequences. A later analysis assigned CDR3 sequences and most-parsimonious VDJ recombination scenarios with the TCRdist pipeline. A later analysis defined each TCR beta chain by its CDR3 amino acid sequence plus V-gene family, and excluded reads lacking a unique V-gene family. To address suspected cross-contamination and a sequencing artifact, a later analysis removed some 620 highly shared, low-generation-probability nucleotide sequences. For each public chain, a later analysis derived a clonal expansion index from normalized ranks of inferred template counts within each repertoire. Generation probabilities in a later analysis came from a VDJ recombination model fitted to out-of-frame rearrangements, and those results were checked against IGoR. In a later analysis, hypergeometric tests were used to score TCR-TCR, TCR-HLA and TCR-CMV co-occurrence, with a repertoire-size bias correction applied to TCR pairs. False discovery rates were estimated in a later analysis by permuting HLA or CMV assignments 20 times. In a later analysis, co-occurring TCRs were grouped with DBSCAN, and TCRdist sequence similarity was added when clustering was performed within HLA-allele-positive subsets. Repertoires with fewer than 30,000 or more than 120,000 public chains, plus five repertoires with anomalous nucleotide sharing, were excluded from co-occurrence clustering. This immuneACCESS table, as held by TCRdb, lists in-frame sequences with V and J called but not all clones. Of the missing ones, under half trace to an unresolved V gene in checked studies; the others have no known cause. That table supplies the V and J calls and clone size; D and trimming were determined from the DNA. This sample holds about 160,000 clones; about two thirds were observed only once. More than 2.5% of the sample goes to the ten largest clones.

The clonotype comes from a woman aged 25 to 39 in good health and CMV-seronegative. Source material: PBMCs.

The CDR3: CASGAVISGANVLTF. The sequence in DNA is TGTGCCAGTGGGGCTGTCATCTCTGGGGCCAACGTCCTGACTTTC. The V gene is TRBV19 and the J gene is TRBJ2-6, and possibly TRBD1, on 5 matching bases. Its CDR3 holds 15 amino acids, cysteine through phenylalanine. Only CDR3 DNA remains: 45 bases, in frame from the first base. The junction carries 11 bases between V and J, which are trimmed by 8 bases and 0 bases respectively. The germline V gene encodes CDR1 LNHDA and CDR2 SQIVND (reference sequence). Outside the CDR3, residues come from the reference TRBV19 and TRBJ2-6 proteins, so the full variable domain is: DGGITQSPKYLFRKEGQNVTLSCEQNLNHDAMYWYRQDPGQGLRLIYYSQIVNDFQKGDIAEGYSVSREKKESFPLTVTSAQKNPTAFYLCASGAVISGANVLTFGAGSRLTVL.